The 29 T cell receptor beta chains below all came from one sample that was sequenced in a study of blood T cells in healthy people across ages. A sample-barcoded 5' primer and a J-beta primer mix were used in a second PCR of roughly 7 to 12 cycles. Via MiXCR, TCRdb re-called the 5' RACE reads, giving one row per CDR3 protein. This sample has hundreds of thousands of distinct CDR3 sequences, with roughly two fifths found just once. Sequences were obtained from blood. Every receptor here comes from an older man in good health.

This clonotype was counted at least ten times. V usage is TRBV29-1 and J usage is TRBJ2-1; a weak D match, TRBD1 (5 bases). The V gene lost 6 bases and the J gene lost 7 bases, with 13 bases spanning the gap. The CDR3 has 12 residues. Germline V gives CDR1 SQVTM, CDR2 ANQGSEA. The CDR3, as DNA: TGCAGCGTCATGCAGGGTTCAAATGAGCAGTTCTTC. It specifies CSVMQGSNEQFF.

The J gene is TRBJ2-1, the V gene TRBV11-2, with 16 positions matching TRBD2. Germline lookup yields CDR1 SGHAT and CDR2 FQNNGV. The CDR3 is 21 amino acids. With V trimmed by 1 base and J by 5 bases, 14 bases remained unmatched. The CDR3 region is CASSLGGTSGRAVPYHNEQFF. The DNA of the CDR3 is TGTGCCAGCAGCTTAGGGGGGACTAGCGGGAGGGCGGTTCCCTACCACAATGAGCAGTTCTTC.

Ten or more counts support this clonotype. The J gene is TRBJ2-3, the V gene TRBV4-3; no definite D call. The CDR3 covers 13 residues. The germline V gene encodes CDR1 LGHNA and CDR2 YSLEER. Trimming stripped 3 bases from V and 3 bases from J, with 7 bases between. The CDR3 DNA follows: TGCGCCAGCAGCCAGATGGGAACAGATACGCAGTATTTT. It encodes CASSQMGTDTQYF.

The chain uses TRBV20-1 and TRBJ2-1; TRBD1 agrees at 10 bases. The V gene end was trimmed by 3 bases and the J gene end by 2 bases; junction bases not matched to a gene: 4. This CDR3 spans 15 amino acids. The germline gives CDR1 DFQATT, CDR2 SNEGSKA (reference sequence). The CDR3 DNA sequence: TGCAGTGCTAGGGACGGACAGGGGGCCTACAATGAGCAGTTCTTC. Amino acid sequence: CSARDGQGAYNEQFF.

This clonotype was detected ten times or more. The CDR3 sequence is CASSYERDRGLSSYNSPLHF. Written as DNA, the CDR3 is TGTGCCAGCAGTTACGAGCGGGACAGGGGTCTGAGCTCCTATAATTCACCCCTCCACTTT. This chain links TRBV6-5 with TRBJ1-6, with 10 bases fitting TRBD1. J lost 0 bases, V lost 2 bases, and 10 bases had no gene match. Germline V gene lookup returns CDR1 MNHEY and CDR2 SVGAGI. The CDR3 is 20 residues long.

The gene calls are TRBV19 and TRBJ2-1; tentatively, D is TRBD1 (8 bases). The V end was cut by 5 bases, the J end by 7 bases, with 18 bases between. Germline assignment: CDR1 LNHDA and CDR2 SQIVND (reference sequence). The CDR3 extends over 15 amino acids. The CDR3 DNA sequence: TGTGCCAGTAGTCTACAGGGGGGGACCCTAAATGAGCAGTTCTTC. This encodes CASSLQGGTLNEQFF.

This chain connects TRBV14 to TRBJ1-2, with a tentative D call TRBD1 (5 bases). CDR1 and CDR2 from the germline V gene are SGHDN and FVKESK. V was trimmed by 0 bases and J by 5 bases, leaving 13 bases between them. The CDR3 loop spans 15 amino acids. This chain's CDR3 is CASSQERDGIYGYTF. CDR3 nucleotide sequence: TGTGCCAGCAGCCAAGAGCGGGACGGGATTTATGGCTACACCTTC.

The genes are TRBV4-2 and TRBJ1-2; 12 nucleotides agree with TRBD1. The CDR3 has 16 residues. In germline, CDR1 is LGHNA, CDR2 YNFKEQ. V gave up 3 bases and J gave up 7 bases; unmatched junction bases: 9. CDR3 DNA sequence: TGTGCCAGCAGCCAGGGGGACAGGGGGCGGGTAGGTGGCTACACCTTC. It codes for CASSQGDRGRVGGYTF.

This sequence joins TRBV7-9 and TRBJ2-4; 9 positions match TRBD2. There are 16 residues in the CDR3. Germline V CDR1 and CDR2: SEHNR, FQNEAQ (reference sequence). With V trimmed by 5 bases and J by 9 bases, 14 bases remained unmatched. CDR3 protein: CASSTGAGGVVSIQYF. The CDR3 DNA sequence: TGTGCCAGCAGCACGGGAGCGGGAGGAGTAGTAAGCATTCAGTACTTC.

The chain links TRBV5-6 to TRBJ1-5; D might be TRBD1 (6 bases). Trimming pared 4 bases from V and 7 bases from J, leaving 21 bases between. Germline loops: CDR1 SGHDT, CDR2 YYEEEE. The CDR3 loop spans 16 amino acids. The CDR3 loop is CASSRWGSGGQQPQHF. The CDR3 DNA sequence: TGTGCCAGCAGCCGGTGGGGTTCCGGGGGGCAGCAGCCCCAGCATTTT.

The sample holds one count of this clonotype. A read error is possible here, since a much larger clone lies one base away. This chain links TRBV7-2 with TRBJ2-7; maybe TRBD2 (6 bases). This CDR3 has 14 amino acids. From germline, CDR1 is SGHTA and CDR2 FQGNSA. V lost 2 bases to trimming and J lost 7 bases, with 15 bases between them. Here the CDR3 reads CASSLPTRVHEQYF. CDR3 DNA sequence: TGTGCCAGCAGCTTACCGACTAGGGTTCATGAGCAGTACTTC.

The rearrangement joins TRBV18 to TRBJ2-1, with TRBD1 identical over 11 bases. CDR1 KGHSH and CDR2 LQKENI come from the germline V gene. This CDR3 spans 16 amino acids. J gave up 2 bases and V 3 bases, and 3 bases lay outside the gene matches. The CDR3 region is CASSPAGQGAYNEQFF. The CDR3 bases are TGTGCCAGCTCACCGGCGGGACAGGGGGCCTACAATGAGCAGTTCTTC.

The chain has TRBV29-1 and TRBJ2-1; 11 bases match TRBD1. Germline V gene data show CDR1 as SQVTM and CDR2 as ANQGSEA. V lost 6 bases and J lost 13; bases outside the gene matches: 11. The CDR3 spans 13 residues. The CDR3 DNA reads TGCAGCGTCGGGACAGGGGGGAAGGAGACCCAGTTCTTC. It codes for CSVGTGGKETQFF.

The chain recombines TRBV27 with TRBJ2-3; D ambiguous. The CDR3 spans 14 residues. The V end lost 7 bases, the J end lost 2 bases, and 13 bases lay between the germline ends. Germline V gene sequence: CDR1 MNHEY, CDR2 SMNVEV (reference sequence). The CDR3 region is CASKVSETTDTQYF. CDR3 DNA sequence: TGTGCCAGCAAGGTATCGGAGACCACAGATACGCAGTATTTT.

In this sample, this clonotype turned up many times. V and J are TRBV20-1 and TRBJ2-1; 8 bases line up with TRBD1. This CDR3 comprises 13 residues. J lost 5 bases, V lost 6 bases, and 6 bases had no gene match. Germline V gene sequence: CDR1 DFQATT, CDR2 SNEGSKA (reference sequence). The CDR3 DNA reads TGCAGTGCCTTGGGACAGGTACACAATGAGCAGTTCTTC. Protein sequence: CSALGQVHNEQFF.

The V gene is TRBV15, the J gene TRBJ2-5; 7 bases fit TRBD1. CDR1 is LNHNV and CDR2 is YYDKDF in the germline V gene (reference sequence). The V and J ends lost 5 bases and 1 base, in that order; junction bases with no gene match: 10. This CDR3 is 16 amino acids long. This CDR3 is CATSGRQGLPQETQYF. CDR3 DNA sequence: TGTGCCACCAGCGGAAGACAGGGTTTGCCCCAAGAGACCCAGTACTTC. The whole variable domain, filled in from reference TRBV15 and TRBJ2-5, reads DAMVIQNPRYQVTQFGKPVTLSCSQTLNHNVMYWYQQKSSQAPKLLFHYYDKDFNNEADTPDNFQSRRPNTSFCFLDIRSPGLGDTAMYLCATSGRQGLPQETQYFGPGTRLLVL.

This clonotype was found once. The CDR3 does not close with the conserved phenylalanine or tryptophan, likely indicating a read error. The DNA is omitted, as the CDR3 cannot be located on it reliably, and the CDR3 follows TCRdb's listing. The chain is built from TRBV4-3 and TRBJ1-2. CDR1 LGHNA and CDR2 YSLEER come from the germline V gene. The CDR3 has 11 amino acids, counting both end residues. The CDR3 reads CASSQDYAGTS.

The gene calls are TRBV5-1 and TRBJ2-1; the D gene is possibly TRBD1 (6 bases). Germline V CDR1 and CDR2: SGHRS, YFSETQ. CDR3 length: 13 residues. The germline V and J ends were trimmed by 4 bases and 7 bases, with 12 bases remaining between them. The CDR3 spells CASSADSNNEQFF. Written as DNA, the CDR3 is TGCGCCAGCAGCGCGGACAGTAATAATGAGCAGTTCTTC.

This clonotype was seen a few times. The rearrangement uses TRBV7-2 and TRBJ2-5; 9 bases match TRBD2. Germline V gene lookup returns CDR1 SGHTA and CDR2 FQGNSA. V lost 1 base, J lost 1 base, and 7 bases stayed unmatched. CDR3 size: 17 residues. CDR3: CASSLGGLAGPQETQYF. The CDR3 nucleotides read TGTGCCAGCAGCTTAGGGGGGCTAGCGGGGCCCCAAGAGACCCAGTACTTC. Variable domain in full (rest from reference TRBV7-2 and TRBJ2-5): GAGVSQSPSNKVTEKGKDVELRCDPISGHTALYWYRQSLGQGLEFLIYFQGNSAPDKSGLPSDRFSAERTGGSVSTLTIQRTQQEDSAVYLCASSLGGLAGPQETQYFGPGTRLLVL.

There are many counts of this clonotype. The chain links TRBV20-1 to TRBJ2-7; 12 bases match TRBD1. Germline trimming cut 3 bases from V and 3 bases from J; bases unmatched to any gene: 6. The CDR3 extends over 15 amino acids. The germline gives CDR1 DFQATT, CDR2 SNEGSKA (reference sequence). The DNA of the CDR3 is TGCAGTGCTAGGGGGGACAGGGGGCAGGGCTACGAGCAGTACTTC. It yields the protein CSARGDRGQGYEQYF.

Points on this clonotype: A single base separates this from a much larger clone, so it may be a read error. This sequence joins TRBV7-2 and TRBJ2-7; TRBD1 matches 8 bases. In germline, CDR1 is SGHTA, CDR2 FQGNSA. This CDR3 is built from 16 residues. CDR3 loop: CVSSRSEDRVSDEQYF. Here the CDR3 DNA reads TGTGTCAGCAGTCGTTCCGAGGACAGGGTTTCGGACGAGCAGTACTTC.

This clonotype was counted between two and nine times. The CDR3 sequence is CASSHGKRPTQYF. The CDR3 nucleotides are TGTGCCAGCAGCCACGGGAAACGGCCCACCCAGTACTTC. The chain uses TRBV14 and TRBJ2-5, with D possibly being TRBD2 (5 bases). Germline values: CDR1 SGHDN, CDR2 FVKESK. V was clipped by 3 bases and J by 8 bases, with 13 bases between them. The CDR3 length is 13 residues.

CDR3 amino acids: CASSQRSSTYEQYF. For the CDR3, the DNA is TGTGCCAGCAGCCAACGGTCTAGCACCTACGAGCAGTACTTC. This rearrangement joins TRBV4-2 to TRBJ2-7; D is possibly TRBD2 (5 bases). This CDR3 has 14 residues. Germline V gene data show CDR1 as LGHNA and CDR2 as YNFKEQ. Trimming cost V 2 bases and J 2 bases, with 10 bases left between them.

In its sample, this clonotype was seen a few times. CDR3 region: CASSPQAWDRGLVGDQPQHF. As DNA, the CDR3 is TGTGCCAGCAGTCCACAGGCCTGGGACAGGGGGCTTGTAGGCGATCAGCCCCAGCATTTT. The chain employs TRBV28 and TRBJ1-5; 12 nucleotides line up with TRBD1. Per germline, CDR1 MDHEN and CDR2 SYDVKM. J was trimmed by 5 bases and V by 5 bases; bases with no gene match: 19. This CDR3 is built from 20 residues.

J is TRBJ1-3 and V is TRBV4-1; D may be TRBD1 (6 bases). Germline V gene lookup returns CDR1 MGHRA and CDR2 YSYEKL. The CDR3 has 14 amino acids. Trimming took off 1 base at V and 8 bases at J, with 12 bases between the two ends. CDR3 coding DNA: TGCGCCAGCAGCCAAGTCGAACAGGGAGACACCATATATTTT. It translates to CASSQVEQGDTIYF.

The CDR3 here is CSARDGSGGQPQHF. The CDR3 DNA follows: TGCAGTGCTAGAGATGGGTCGGGAGGTCAGCCCCAGCATTTT. The rearrangement uses TRBV20-1 and TRBJ1-5; D not certain. This CDR3 is 14 amino acids long. Germline V gives CDR1 DFQATT, CDR2 SNEGSKA (reference sequence). V lost 0 bases, J lost 6 bases, and 12 bases lay in between.

The chain carries TRBV28 and TRBJ1-5, with a weak D call TRBD1 (6 bases). V lost 8 bases and J 6 bases, leaving 26 bases between the germline ends. Germline V lookup: CDR1 MDHEN, CDR2 SYDVKM. The CDR3 loop spans 17 amino acids. The CDR3 region has the DNA TGTGCCAGCGCCTTGGCGGGCAGTACAGGGAGCGGTCAGCCCCAGCATTTT. Encoded protein: CASALAGSTGSGQPQHF.

The gene calls are TRBV7-2 and TRBJ1-2; D may be TRBD1 (5 bases). V lost 0 bases to trimming and J lost 4 bases, with 9 bases between them. The CDR3 is made up of 14 amino acids. Germline values: CDR1 SGHTA, CDR2 FQGNSA. CDR3 sequence (DNA): TGTGCCAGCAGCTTAGCGACCCAGGGCTATGGCTACACCTTC. Its translation: CASSLATQGYGYTF.

The chain carries TRBV3-1 and TRBJ2-2; D unresolved. V dropped 0 bases and J dropped 0 bases, with 14 bases sitting between them. This CDR3 contains 18 residues. Per the germline V gene, CDR1 is LGHDT and CDR2 is YNNKEL (reference sequence). CDR3 protein: CASSQDLAFATNTGELFF. The DNA for the CDR3 is TGTGCCAGCAGCCAAGATCTGGCGTTTGCGACGAACACCGGGGAGCTGTTTTTT. Full variable domain (remainder filled in from reference TRBV3-1 and TRBJ2-2): DTAVSQTPKYLVTQMGNDKSIKCEQNLGHDTMYWYKQDSKKFLKIMFSYNNKELIINETVPNRFSPKSPDKAHLNLHINSLELGDSAVYFCASSQDLAFATNTGELFFGEGSRLTVL.